The clone carrying this T cell receptor (beta chain) came up once. The antigen remains undetermined. The data were obtained in a study of shared clonotypes between healthy human individuals. Study conclusions and caveats: Generation probabilities were higher for clonotypes shared across all four sorted-subset donors than for unshared ones.

There were only Caucasian adults among the donors, and all lived in Nashville, Tennessee. The authors split each subset's genomic DNA evenly across several immunoSEQ plates. As handled by the study authors: In the immunoSEQ data, sequences were junction-only and lacked quality scores, so filtering differed. Some clones are missing from TCRdb's copy, which holds only in-frame ones; the method was immunoSEQ multiplex PCR. The DNA was the basis for D and trimming; V, J and clone size are from that table. The sample has 150,000 to 200,000 clones, 85% to 95% seen once. CDR3 length equals 16 residues. Per the germline V gene, CDR1 is MGHRA and CDR2 is YSYEKL. The germline V and J ends were trimmed by 1 base and 7 bases, with 20 bases remaining between them.

The chain carries TRBV4-1 and TRBJ2-7; a possible D gene is TRBD2 (6 bases). The sequence derives from a woman in her 30s in good health. The sequenced sample was naive CD4+ T cells sorted from blood. Described subset: CD45RA+ positively selected. DNA of the CDR3: TGCGCCAGCAGCCAAGGGGGGGATCCCCTCGTTCGGGAGCAGTACTTC. Protein sequence: CASSQGGDPLVREQYF.